This T cell receptor beta chain was observed in a study of tumor T cells in aggressive B-cell lymphoma. Profiling relied on immunoSEQ multiplex PCR, and the TCRdb table lists in-frame clones only, not all of them. In the table there are just over 6,500 clones, around 90% of which are singletons. CDR1 is SGHNT and CDR2 is YENEEA in the germline V gene. V was trimmed by 3 bases and J by 2 bases, leaving 14 bases between them. CDR3 length equals 16 residues. This receptor was identified in an adult with diffuse large B cell lymphoma. Some clones in this sample may be carry-over from other donors' samples. This sequence joins TRBV11-3 and TRBJ2-1; no reliable D call. Material: tumor tissue. CDR3 coding DNA: TGTGCCAGCAGCTTGAGTACTATCCAAACCTACAATGAGCAGTTCTTC. It specifies CASSLSTIQTYNEQFF.